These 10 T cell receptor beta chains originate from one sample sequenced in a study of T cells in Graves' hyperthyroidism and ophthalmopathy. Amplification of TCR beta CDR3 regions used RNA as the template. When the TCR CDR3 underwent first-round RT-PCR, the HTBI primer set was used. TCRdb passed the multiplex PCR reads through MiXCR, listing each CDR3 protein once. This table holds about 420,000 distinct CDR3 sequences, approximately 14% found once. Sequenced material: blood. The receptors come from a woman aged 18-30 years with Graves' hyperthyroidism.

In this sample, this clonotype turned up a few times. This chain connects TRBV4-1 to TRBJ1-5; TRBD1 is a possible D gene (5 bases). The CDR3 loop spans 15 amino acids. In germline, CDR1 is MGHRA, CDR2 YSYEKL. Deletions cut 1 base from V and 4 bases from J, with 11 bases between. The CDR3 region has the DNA TGCGCCAGCAGCCAAGGTGACAGAACGAATCAGCCCCAGCATTTT. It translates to CASSQGDRTNQPQHF.

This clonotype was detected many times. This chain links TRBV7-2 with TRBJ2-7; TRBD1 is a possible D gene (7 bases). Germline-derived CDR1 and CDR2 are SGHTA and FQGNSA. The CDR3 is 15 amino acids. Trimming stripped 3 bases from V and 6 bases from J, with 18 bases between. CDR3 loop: CASSFRRGQGGEQYF. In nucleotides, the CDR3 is TGTGCCAGCAGCTTCCGGAGGGGGCAAGGAGGCGAGCAGTACTTC.

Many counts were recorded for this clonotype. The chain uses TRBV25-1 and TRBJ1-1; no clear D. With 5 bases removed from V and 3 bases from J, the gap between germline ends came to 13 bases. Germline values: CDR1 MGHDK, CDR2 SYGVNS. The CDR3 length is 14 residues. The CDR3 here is CASSRRGWDTEAFF. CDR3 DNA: TGTGCCAGCAGTCGGCGAGGGTGGGACACTGAAGCTTTCTTT.

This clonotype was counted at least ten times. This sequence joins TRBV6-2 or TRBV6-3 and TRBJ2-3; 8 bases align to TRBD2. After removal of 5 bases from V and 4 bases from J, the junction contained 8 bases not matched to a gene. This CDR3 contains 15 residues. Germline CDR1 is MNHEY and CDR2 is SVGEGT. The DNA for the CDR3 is TGTGCCAGCAGTCCGAGCGGGAGAGAGCCAGATACGCAGTATTTT. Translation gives CASSPSGREPDTQYF.

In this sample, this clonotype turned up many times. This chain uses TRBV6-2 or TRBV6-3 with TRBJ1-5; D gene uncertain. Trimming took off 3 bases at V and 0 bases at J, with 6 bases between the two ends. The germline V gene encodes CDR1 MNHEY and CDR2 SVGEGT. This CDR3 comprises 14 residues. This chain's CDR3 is CASSYPNSNQPQHF. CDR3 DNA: TGTGCCAGCAGTTATCCAAATAGCAATCAGCCCCAGCATTTT.

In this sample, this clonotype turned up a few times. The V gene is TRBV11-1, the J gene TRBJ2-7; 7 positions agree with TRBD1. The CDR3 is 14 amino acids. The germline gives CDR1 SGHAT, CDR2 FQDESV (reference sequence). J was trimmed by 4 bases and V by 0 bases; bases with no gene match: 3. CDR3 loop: CASSLAVTGYEQYF. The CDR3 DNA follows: TGTGCCAGCAGCTTAGCGGTGACAGGGTACGAGCAGTACTTC.

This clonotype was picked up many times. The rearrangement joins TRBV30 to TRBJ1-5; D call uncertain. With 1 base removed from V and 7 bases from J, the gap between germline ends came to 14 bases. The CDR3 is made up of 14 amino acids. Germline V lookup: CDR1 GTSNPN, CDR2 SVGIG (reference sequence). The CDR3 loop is CAWSDLSGKQPQHF. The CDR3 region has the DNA TGTGCCTGGAGTGATTTGTCCGGAAAACAGCCCCAGCATTTT.

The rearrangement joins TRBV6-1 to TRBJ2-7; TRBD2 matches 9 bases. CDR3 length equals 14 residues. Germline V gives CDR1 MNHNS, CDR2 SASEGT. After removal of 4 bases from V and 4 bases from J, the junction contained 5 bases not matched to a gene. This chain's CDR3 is CASSAGTSKYEQYF. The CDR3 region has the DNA TGTGCCAGCAGTGCCGGGACTAGCAAGTACGAGCAGTACTTC.

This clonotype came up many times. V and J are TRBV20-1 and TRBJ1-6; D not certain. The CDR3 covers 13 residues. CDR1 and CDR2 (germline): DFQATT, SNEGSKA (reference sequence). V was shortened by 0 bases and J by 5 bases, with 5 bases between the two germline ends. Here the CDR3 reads CSARDKNNSPLHF. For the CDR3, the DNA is TGCAGTGCTAGAGATAAGAATAATTCACCCCTCCACTTT.

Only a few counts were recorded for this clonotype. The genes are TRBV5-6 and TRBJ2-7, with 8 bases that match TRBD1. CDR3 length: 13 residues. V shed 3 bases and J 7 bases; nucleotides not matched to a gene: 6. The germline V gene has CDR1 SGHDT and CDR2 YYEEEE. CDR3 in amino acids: CASSWTGMGEQYF. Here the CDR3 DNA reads TGTGCCAGCAGCTGGACAGGGATGGGAGAGCAGTACTTC.